These 4 T cell receptor beta chains came from one sample sequenced in a study of T cells in women clearing cervical HPV infection. Data came from immunoSEQ multiplex PCR; TCRdb stores just in-frame clones and leaves some out. The table counts 15,000 or so clones; about 11% lies in the top ten. The specimen was blood buffy coat. The receptors originated from a woman between 18 and 70 years old with a cervical HPV16 infection that either progressed to CIN3+ or cleared (not recorded which).

On this clone itself: The read is 3 residues too short to cover the CDR3 end, so that end is filled in from the germline J gene. This chain connects TRBV20-1 to TRBJ2-1; TRBD2 is a possible D gene (5 bases). Germline V gives CDR1 DFQATT, CDR2 SNEGSKA (reference sequence). The CDR3 runs to 13 residues. Trimming removed 3 bases from V and 3 bases from J, with 9 bases in between. This chain's CDR3 is CSARTTIYNEQFF. The part of the CDR3 DNA that was read is TGCAGTGCTAGGACTACTATCTACAATGAG.

A note on this clone: The read finishes 3 residues shy of the CDR3 end, and the germline J gene is used to complete it. This chain joins TRBV20-1 and TRBJ2-5, with D uncertain. The germline V and J ends were trimmed by 1 base and 2 bases, with 23 bases remaining between them. Germline CDR1 reads DFQATT; CDR2 reads SNEGSKA (reference sequence). The CDR3 spans 18 residues. The CDR3 DNA, read in part, is TGCAGTGCTAGAGCGTCCGATTGGGCAGGCACCTCACAAGAGACC. This codes for CSARASDWAGTSQET. The whole CDR3 protein reads CSARASDWAGTSQETQYF.

Points on this clone: The junction departs from germline at one end; a sequencing error may be responsible. The observed sequence ends 3 residues before the CDR3 terminus, with the missing tail filled in from the germline J gene. This chain links TRBV4-2 with TRBJ2-7, with TRBD2 identical over 10 bases. The CDR3 totals 16 residues. Germline V gene sequence: CDR1 LGHNA, CDR2 YNFKEQ. The CDR3 DNA, read in part, is TGCGCCAGCAGCCAAGCAGCTAGCGGGGGCTCCTACGAG. As protein: CASSQAASGGSYE. Given in full, the CDR3 is CASSQAASGGSYEQYF.

On this clone itself: Read coverage stops 3 residues before the CDR3 terminus; the germline J gene supplies the remainder. This chain uses TRBV19 with TRBJ1-1; 7 bases fit TRBD1. Unmatched junction bases numbered 14, after V lost 6 bases and J lost 1 base. The CDR3 runs to 17 residues. Germline V gene data show CDR1 as LNHDA and CDR2 as SQIVND (reference sequence). The sequenced CDR3 bases are TGTGCCAGTAGAAAGCCTCAGGGGGAGACGGCGAACACTGAA. Protein product: CASRKPQGETANTE. The entire CDR3 protein is CASRKPQGETANTEAFF.